Each of the 30 T cell receptor beta chains below was sequenced from the same sample in a study of PD-1 blockade in classical Hodgkin lymphoma. Repertoires were generated with immunoSEQ multiplex PCR, while TCRdb's copy carries only in-frame clones and drops some. Of roughly 10,000 clones listed, about 76% are singletons. All patients relapsed after autologous stem cell transplantation, and brentuximab vedotin exposure varied. The specimen comprised peripheral blood mononuclear cells (PBMCs), sampled at baseline. The source of these receptors is a human donor with classical Hodgkin lymphoma.

The CDR3 DNA follows: TGTGCCAGCTCCCTCCAACTCACAGATTACGAGCAGTACTTC. Translating gives CASSLQLTDYEQYF. The chain recombines TRBV18 with TRBJ2-7; D gene ambiguous. The CDR3 runs 14 residues. Looked up from germline, CDR1 is KGHSH and CDR2 is LQKENI. V was pared by 6 bases and J by 4 bases, with 16 bases between.

This rearrangement joins TRBV25-1 to TRBJ2-1; 8 bases are a match to TRBD2. Germline CDR1 and CDR2: MGHDK and SYGVNS. Unmatched junction bases numbered 6, after V lost 3 bases and J lost 5 bases. CDR3 length equals 15 residues. DNA for the CDR3: TGTGCCAGCAGTGACCCCGGCGGGGGGAACAATGAGCAGTTCTTC. Translating gives CASSDPGGGNNEQFF.

The chain employs TRBV27 and TRBJ2-5; TRBD1 or TRBD2 may be the D gene (5 bases each). The germline V gene has CDR1 MNHEY and CDR2 SMNVEV (reference sequence). The V and J ends lost 5 bases and 13 bases respectively, with 14 bases between them. The CDR3 consists of 11 residues. The CDR3 bases are TGTGCCAGCAGTGCTGAGGGGCGTGGGTACTTC. Encoded protein: CASSAEGRGYF.

The V call is TRBV19, the J call TRBJ1-3; no reliable D call. The CDR3 runs to 11 residues. Germline CDR1 and CDR2: LNHDA and SQIVND (reference sequence). Trimming shortened V by 6 bases and J by 10 bases, and 10 bases separated the two germline ends. The CDR3 DNA is TGTGCCAGTAGCAGACTGGGGACCATATATTTT. Translation: CASSRLGTIYF.

V usage is TRBV29-1 and J usage is TRBJ1-1; 7 bases line up with TRBD1. The CDR3 loop spans 14 amino acids. J lost 0 bases, V lost 4 bases, and 5 bases had no gene match. CDR1 is SQVTM, CDR2 ANQGSEA, per germline. In DNA, the CDR3 is TGCAGCGTTGCGGGACAGCCTATGAACACTGAAGCTTTCTTT. Its translation is CSVAGQPMNTEAFF. The full variable domain, rest sourced from reference TRBV29-1 and TRBJ1-1, is SAVISQKPSRDICQRGTSLTIQCQVDSQVTMMFWYRQQPGQSLTLIATANQGSEATYESGFVIDKFPISRPNLTFSTLTVSNMSPEDSSIYLCSVAGQPMNTEAFFGQGTRLTVV.

The gene calls are TRBV10-2 and TRBJ2-3; D is unresolved. Germline V gives CDR1 WSHSY, CDR2 SAAADI. Trimming took 0 bases from V and 6 from J, leaving 7 bases between them. This CDR3 has 13 residues. The DNA for the CDR3 is TGCGCCAGCAGTGAGTCGTGGGCGGATACGCAGTATTTT. Protein product: CASSESWADTQYF.

This chain links TRBV19 with TRBJ1-5; 9 nucleotides line up with TRBD1. V lost 3 bases, J lost 2 bases, and 5 bases stayed unmatched. Germline assignment: CDR1 LNHDA and CDR2 SQIVND (reference sequence). The CDR3 covers 16 residues. As DNA, the CDR3 is TGTGCCAGTAGTATCCTCCGGGACAGGGGCAATCAGCCCCAGCATTTT. Residues: CASSILRDRGNQPQHF.

This chain uses TRBV18 with TRBJ2-7; 11 bases fit TRBD1. The CDR3 loop spans 16 amino acids. CDR1 and CDR2 (germline): KGHSH, LQKENI. The ends lost 3 bases at V and 2 bases at J; junction bases unmatched: 6. Here the CDR3 reads CASSPLPGQGAYEQYF. For the CDR3, the DNA is TGTGCCAGCTCACCTCTTCCGGGACAGGGGGCCTACGAGCAGTACTTC.

The chain is built from TRBV19 and TRBJ1-5; D unresolved. With 7 bases removed from V and 3 bases from J, the gap between germline ends came to 10 bases. The V gene's germline CDR1 is LNHDA and CDR2 SQIVND (reference sequence). This CDR3 has 13 residues. This CDR3 is CASMLSPNQPQHF. DNA for the CDR3: TGTGCCAGTATGCTCAGCCCCAATCAGCCCCAGCATTTT.

The chain employs TRBV7-6 and TRBJ2-7, with TRBD1 matching over 8 bases. CDR1 is SGHVS and CDR2 is FNYEAQ in the germline V gene. V lost 5 bases, J lost 3 bases, and 9 bases stayed unmatched. The CDR3 loop spans 15 amino acids. The DNA of the CDR3 is TGTGCCAGCAGCCCAGAGACAGGGGTTGTCTACGAGCAGTACTTC. Amino acid sequence: CASSPETGVVYEQYF.

This clone was seen only once. This chain links TRBV7-6 with TRBJ2-2; D may be TRBD2 (6 bases). The CDR3 length is 16 residues. V lost 1 base, J lost 4 bases, and 13 bases lay in between. Germline assignment: CDR1 SGHVS and CDR2 FNYEAQ. Written as DNA, the CDR3 is TGTGCCAGCAGCTTAGGGTTTAGCGGAACCACCGGGGAGCTGTTTTTT. Translating it yields CASSLGFSGTTGELFF.

The chain carries TRBV19 and TRBJ1-4; D might be TRBD1 (6 bases). CDR3 size: 15 residues. V dropped 4 bases and J dropped 2 bases, with 11 bases sitting between them. Germline V gene data show CDR1 as LNHDA and CDR2 as SQIVND (reference sequence). The CDR3 bases are TGTGCCAGTAGTAAAGGGGGGGCCACTAATGAAAAACTGTTTTTT. Protein product: CASSKGGATNEKLFF.

The V call is TRBV28, the J call TRBJ2-1; D remains ambiguous. The CDR3 totals 12 residues. Per the germline V gene, CDR1 is MDHEN and CDR2 is SYDVKM. Trimming removed 6 bases at V and 6 bases at J, with 9 bases between. The CDR3 protein is CASRQLGNEQFF. The CDR3 nucleotides read TGTGCCAGCAGACAGTTGGGCAATGAGCAGTTCTTC.

The gene calls are TRBV5-1 and TRBJ2-7; the match to TRBD1 covers 9 bases. This CDR3 is built from 16 residues. Losses at the gene ends were 0 bases for V and 5 bases for J; bases not matched to a gene: 9. From germline, CDR1 is SGHRS and CDR2 YFSETQ. CDR3 amino acids: CASSLGAGQGPNEQYF. Written as DNA, the CDR3 is TGCGCCAGCAGCTTGGGTGCTGGACAGGGGCCAAACGAGCAGTACTTC.

V gene TRBV6-5 combines with J gene TRBJ2-1, with TRBD2 as a possible D gene (5 bases). The CDR3 sequence is 12 residues long. V lost 6 bases and J lost 7, with 10 bases in between. The germline V gene has CDR1 MNHEY and CDR2 SVGAGI. CDR3 loop: CASSSTRNEQFF. In DNA, the CDR3 is TGTGCCAGCAGCTCAACTAGAAATGAGCAGTTCTTC.

The chain is built from TRBV5-1 and TRBJ1-2; D gene unclear. The CDR3 consists of 14 residues. Germline CDR1 and CDR2: SGHRS and YFSETQ. The ends were cut back, 2 bases at V and 4 bases at J, with 12 bases in the middle. The CDR3 bases are TGCGCCAGCAGCTTAGGTTCAGGACTCTATGGCTACACCTTC. Its translation: CASSLGSGLYGYTF.

The chain carries TRBV7-9 and TRBJ1-1; the D gene is possibly TRBD1 (5 bases). The CDR3 sequence is 12 residues long. Germline CDR1 reads SEHNR; CDR2 reads FQNEAQ (reference sequence). V dropped 4 bases and J dropped 10 bases, with 13 bases sitting between them. The CDR3 DNA reads as TGTGCCAGCAGCTCCAGATGGGGGGTAGCTTTCTTT. Residues: CASSSRWGVAFF.

This clone was seen a single time. The chain joins TRBV9 to TRBJ2-3; 13 nucleotides line up with TRBD2. The CDR3 extends over 16 amino acids. J lost 8 bases, V lost 3 bases, and 9 bases had no gene match. Germline assignment: CDR1 SGDLS and CDR2 YYNGEE. In nucleotides, the CDR3 is TGTGCCAGCAGCGCCGGACTAGCGGGAGAAGGGGGTACGCAGTATTTT. Its protein product is CASSAGLAGEGGTQYF.

Only a few counts were recorded for this clone. The rearrangement links TRBV19 to TRBJ2-7; the match to TRBD2 covers 8 bases. The V gene's germline CDR1 is LNHDA and CDR2 SQIVND (reference sequence). V was clipped by 8 bases and J by 2 bases; unmatched bases: 14. This CDR3 region has 16 residues. In DNA form, the CDR3 reads TGTGCCAGTCAGATACGAATAGCGGGAAGAACCTACGAGCAGTACTTC. Amino acid sequence: CASQIRIAGRTYEQYF. The variable domain in full, completed from reference TRBV19 and TRBJ2-7, reads DGGITQSPKYLFRKEGQNVTLSCEQNLNHDAMYWYRQDPGQGLRLIYYSQIVNDFQKGDIAEGYSVSREKKESFPLTVTSAQKNPTAFYLCASQIRIAGRTYEQYFGPGTRLTVT.

The chain uses TRBV27 and TRBJ2-7; weak D call: TRBD1 (5 bases). Germline V gene data show CDR1 as MNHEY and CDR2 as SMNVEV (reference sequence). CDR3 length equals 14 residues. V was cut by 4 bases and J by 6 bases, with 16 bases left in between. The CDR3 nucleotides are TGTGCCAGCAGTTCCGCTGGGGCGCTGGTCGAGCAGTACTTC. Amino acid sequence: CASSSAGALVEQYF.

The V and J genes are TRBV10-3 and TRBJ1-4; D is unresolved. CDR1 and CDR2 (germline): ENHRY, SYGVKD. This CDR3 region has 14 residues. V dropped 4 bases and J dropped 7 bases, with 13 bases sitting between them. The CDR3 is CAISAQAGGEKLFF. The CDR3 DNA is TGTGCCATCAGTGCTCAGGCGGGAGGTGAAAAACTGTTTTTT.

The J gene is TRBJ2-7, the V gene TRBV29-1; D may correspond to TRBD1 or TRBD2 (5 bases each). V lost 1 base to trimming and J lost 6 bases, with 13 bases between them. The CDR3 runs 13 residues. The germline CDR1 and CDR2 sequences are SQVTM and ANQGSEA. CDR3 coding DNA: TGCAGCGTTGAAGGGCCGATTGGGGGCGAGCAGTACTTC. As protein: CSVEGPIGGEQYF.

This sequence joins TRBV12-5 and TRBJ2-3; D might be TRBD2 (6 bases). The CDR3 is 15 residues long. Germline CDR1 LGHNT, CDR2 FRNRAP. V shed 0 bases and J shed 6 bases, with 13 bases lying between them. The CDR3 loop reads CASGLVHSGRDTQYF. The DNA of the CDR3 is TGTGCTAGTGGTTTGGTACACTCGGGGAGGGATACGCAGTATTTT. The complete variable domain, with remaining parts taken from reference TRBV12-5 and TRBJ2-3, reads DARVTQTPRHKVTEMGQEVTMRCQPILGHNTVFWYRQTMMQGLELLAYFRNRAPLDDSGMPKDRFSAEMPDATLATLKIQPSEPRDSAVYFCASGLVHSGRDTQYFGPGTRLTVL.

The table lists this clone with a few counts. The chain uses TRBV28 and TRBJ1-1; D is unresolved. Germline CDR1 MDHEN, CDR2 SYDVKM. V lost 2 bases and J 1 base, leaving 8 bases between the germline ends. This CDR3 contains 14 residues. As DNA, the CDR3 is TGTGCCAGCAGTTTAGTCTCGGGGAACACTGAAGCTTTCTTT. This gives the protein CASSLVSGNTEAFF. Drawing the rest from reference TRBV28 and TRBJ1-1, the complete variable domain is DVKVTQSSRYLVKRTGEKVFLECVQDMDHENMFWYRQDPGLGLRLIYFSYDVKMKEKGDIPEGYSVSREKKERFSLILESASTNQTSMYLCASSLVSGNTEAFFGQGTRLTVV.

The chain links TRBV4-1 to TRBJ2-3; 13 nucleotides match TRBD2. From germline, CDR1 is MGHRA and CDR2 YSYEKL. This CDR3 spans 18 amino acids. V shed 0 bases, J shed 1 base, and the junction held 4 bases outside the gene matches. CDR3 sequence: CASSQETSGRSRTDTQYF. Here the CDR3 DNA reads TGCGCCAGCAGCCAAGAGACTAGCGGGAGGTCCCGCACAGATACGCAGTATTTT.

The V gene is TRBV18, the J gene TRBJ2-7; 9 nucleotides match TRBD2. This CDR3 region has 17 residues. J gave up 5 bases and V 4 bases, and 15 bases lay outside the gene matches. Germline CDR1 and CDR2: KGHSH and LQKENI. Here the CDR3 reads CASSRANSGSVRNEQYF. CDR3 bases: TGTGCCAGCTCACGCGCGAATAGCGGGAGTGTAAGAAACGAGCAGTACTTC.

The chain recombines TRBV18 with TRBJ1-4; D gene uncertain. The CDR3 extends over 14 amino acids. Trimming pared 1 base from V and 3 bases from J, leaving 6 bases between. The V gene's germline CDR1 is KGHSH and CDR2 LQKENI. The CDR3 DNA sequence: TGTGCCAGCTCACCACGGCAGGCTAATGAAAAACTGTTTTTT. This gives the protein CASSPRQANEKLFF.

This chain links TRBV29-1 with TRBJ2-1; 8 bases are shared with TRBD1. This CDR3 region has 13 residues. Trimming removed 6 bases from V and 7 bases from J; junction bases left unmatched: 8. CDR1 and CDR2 from the germline V gene are SQVTM and ANQGSEA. The CDR3 DNA sequence: TGCAGCGTAGACAGGGGAAATAGAAATGAGCAGTTCTTC. It codes for CSVDRGNRNEQFF.

The J gene is TRBJ2-7, the V gene TRBV27; 7 nucleotides align to TRBD1. Trimming removed 5 bases from V and 2 bases from J; junction bases left unmatched: 9. In germline, CDR1 is MNHEY, CDR2 SMNVEV (reference sequence). The CDR3 runs 15 residues. The DNA of the CDR3 is TGTGCCAGCAGTCCTGCAACCGACAGGGCCTACGAGCAGTACTTC. This codes for CASSPATDRAYEQYF.

The chain has TRBV5-6 and TRBJ2-1; a possible D gene is TRBD2 (6 bases). The CDR3 runs to 15 residues. Germline values: CDR1 SGHDT, CDR2 YYEEEE. V lost 3 bases, J lost 2 bases, and 12 bases lay in between. The CDR3 DNA reads TGTGCCAGCAGCTCCGGGACTCCTACCTACAATGAGCAGTTCTTC. It encodes CASSSGTPTYNEQFF.